The source of this T cell receptor (beta chain) is a study of blood T cell repertoires in COVID-19. Study details: Either two negative PCRs, clearance, or symptom resolution qualified Cohort 3 donors as recovered.

Trimming took 7 bases from V and 2 from J; bases not matched to a gene: 11. Germline V gives CDR1 WSHSY, CDR2 SAAADI. This CDR3 has 16 residues. The participants were between about 18 and 90 years old and came from 20 to 30 US areas. Participants had their cohort set by participant-reported clinical history. The assay was immunoSEQ multiplex PCR, and TCRdb's table has in-frame clones only and misses some. The table lists approximately 360,000 clones, about 90% of them singletons. The chain uses TRBV10-2 and TRBJ2-7; 10 bases match TRBD2. Input material: PBMCs or T cells enriched from blood (not recorded which). This TCR came from a middle-aged man in a cohort exposed to, infected with or recovered from COVID-19 (not recorded which). This chain's CDR3 is CASTPSNLAGAYEQYF. The CDR3 coding sequence is TGCGCCAGCACCCCTTCGAACCTAGCGGGAGCCTACGAGCAGTACTTC.